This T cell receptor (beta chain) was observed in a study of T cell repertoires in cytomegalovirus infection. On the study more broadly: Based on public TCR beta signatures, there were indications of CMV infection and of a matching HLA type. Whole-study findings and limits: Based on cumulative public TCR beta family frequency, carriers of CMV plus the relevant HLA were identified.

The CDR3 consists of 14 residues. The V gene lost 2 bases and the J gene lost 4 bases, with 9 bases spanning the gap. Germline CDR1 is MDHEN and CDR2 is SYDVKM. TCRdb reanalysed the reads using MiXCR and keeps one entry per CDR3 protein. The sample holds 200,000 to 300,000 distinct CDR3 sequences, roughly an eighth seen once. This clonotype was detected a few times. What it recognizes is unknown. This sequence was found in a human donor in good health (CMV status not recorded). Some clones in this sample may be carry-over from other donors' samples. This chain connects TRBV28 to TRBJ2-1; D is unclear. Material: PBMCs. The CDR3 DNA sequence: TGTGCCAGCAGTTTAGAGAAACGGTACAATGAGCAGTTCTTC. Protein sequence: CASSLEKRYNEQFF. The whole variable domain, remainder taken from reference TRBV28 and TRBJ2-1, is DVKVTQSSRYLVKRTGEKVFLECVQDMDHENMFWYRQDPGLGLRLIYFSYDVKMKEKGDIPEGYSVSREKKERFSLILESASTNQTSMYLCASSLEKRYNEQFFGPGTRLTVL.